What follows describes a single TCR beta chain. The antigen remains unidentified. This sample is part of a study of T cell repertoires in cytomegalovirus infection. CDR3 length: 13 amino acids. Germline-derived CDR1 and CDR2 are MNHNY and SVGAGI (reference sequence). Trimming removed 2 bases at V and 9 bases at J, with 8 bases between. TCRdb reprocessed the reads via MiXCR and lists one record per CDR3 protein. The sample holds about 830,000 distinct CDR3 sequences, 32% seen once. The material sequenced was cultured CD8+ T cells from PBMCs, taken from culture after CMV antigen stimulation. The receptor comes from a human donor in good health (CMV status not recorded). Some clones in this sample may be carry-over from other donors' samples. The V call is TRBV6-6, the J call TRBJ1-6, with D unresolved. In nucleotides, the CDR3 is TGTGCCAGCAGTTACGGCGTCCGTTCACCCCTCCACTTT. Translated, it gives CASSYGVRSPLHF.